The entry below gives a single T cell receptor (beta chain) sequence along with its context. Germline V CDR1 and CDR2: LNHDA, SQIVND (reference sequence). With V trimmed by 5 bases and J by 0 bases, 5 bases remained unmatched. This CDR3 spans 15 amino acids. These data come from a study of blood T cell repertoires in COVID-19. The repertoire was sequenced with immunoSEQ multiplex PCR; TCRdb's copy has only in-frame clones and lacks some. Found here are roughly 100,000 clones, 80% to 85% of them singletons; the top ten hold 2%. The sequence derives from a man aged 70 or older with active or convalescent COVID-19. V is TRBV19 and J is TRBJ1-1; 8 bases fit TRBD1. Specimen: peripheral blood. The CDR3 DNA follows: TGTGCCAGTAGTCCCTGGACAGGGCTGAACACTGAAGCTTTCTTT. It translates to CASSPWTGLNTEAFF.